These 5 T cell receptor beta chains share one sample of origin, sequenced in a study of T cells after yellow fever vaccination. TCRdb processed the 5' RACE reads anew with MiXCR; each CDR3 protein has one entry. Of about 350,000 distinct CDR3 sequences in the sample, around 10% were seen once. This specimen was PBMCs, taken on the day of the first yellow fever vaccination. These receptor sequences come from a man younger than 35 who received the YFV17D yellow fever vaccine.

Only a few counts were recorded for this clonotype. The rearrangement joins TRBV4-2 to TRBJ2-5; TRBD2 matches at 9 bases. The CDR3 extends over 17 amino acids. CDR1 LGHNA and CDR2 YNFKEQ come from the germline V gene. V lost 1 base to trimming and J lost 4 bases; unmatched junction nucleotides: 10. The CDR3: CASSQGQGGGVTETQYF. The CDR3 nucleotides are TGTGCCAGCAGCCAAGGGCAGGGCGGGGGGGTCACAGAGACCCAGTACTTC.

The chain recombines TRBV19 with TRBJ1-2, with D possibly matching TRBD1 (5 bases). The CDR3 is made up of 15 amino acids. Germline V gene sequence: CDR1 LNHDA, CDR2 SQIVND (reference sequence). V lost 5 bases and J 11 bases, leaving 24 bases between the germline ends. Written as DNA, the CDR3 is TGTGCCAGTAGTTTGGGGCCGGGACGGACTACTGGATACACCTTC. Amino acids: CASSLGPGRTTGYTF.

The rearrangement uses TRBV6-5 and TRBJ2-3; D may correspond to TRBD1 or TRBD2 (5 bases each). V lost 2 bases and J lost 2, with 11 bases in between. This CDR3 comprises 15 residues. CDR1 and CDR2 from the germline V gene are MNHEY and SVGAGI. The DNA for the CDR3 is TGTGCCAGCAGTTACCGATGGGGGTCCACAGATACGCAGTATTTT. It encodes CASSYRWGSTDTQYF.

This clonotype was detected only a few times. This chain connects TRBV6-2 or TRBV6-3 to TRBJ2-7; D call uncertain. Trimming shortened V by 0 bases and J by 7 bases, and 19 bases separated the two germline ends. This CDR3 spans 16 amino acids. Looked up from germline, CDR1 is MNHEY and CDR2 is SVGEGT. This CDR3 is CASSYSARRSSGEQYV. The CDR3 DNA reads as TGTGCCAGCAGTTACTCGGCTCGCAGGTCTTCGGGTGAGCAGTACGTC.

The table lists this clonotype with a few counts. This chain connects TRBV7-9 to TRBJ2-5; TRBD2 agrees at 8 bases. Germline loops: CDR1 SEHNR, CDR2 FQNEAQ (reference sequence). Germline trimming cut 5 bases from V and 2 bases from J; bases unmatched to any gene: 7. This CDR3 comprises 15 residues. This CDR3 reads CASSSSGELQETQYF. For the CDR3, the DNA is TGTGCCAGCAGCAGTAGCGGGGAGCTACAAGAGACCCAGTACTTC. The full variable domain, rest sourced from reference TRBV7-9 and TRBJ2-5, is DTGVSQNPRHKITKRGQNVTFRCDPISEHNRLYWYRQTLGQGPEFLTYFQNEAQLEKSRLLSDRFSAERPKGSFSTLEIQRTEQGDSAMYLCASSSSGELQETQYFGPGTRLLVL.